This T cell receptor (beta chain) comes out of a study of blood T cell repertoires in COVID-19. Study summary: Some COVID-19 samples were acute and others convalescent; all came from the United States, Italy and Spain. Sources were T cells, B-cell-depleted T cells, or PBMCs; the material itself was cDNA or gDNA.

The V gene's germline CDR1 is MNHEY and CDR2 SVGAGI. The CDR3 totals 15 residues. Trimming removed 6 bases at V and 3 bases at J, with 14 bases between. Per the original data handling: Quantification of nucleated cells was approximated via reference gene primer amplification. Clones were read by immunoSEQ multiplex PCR, and TCRdb kept only the in-frame ones, dropping some. Clone size and the V and J calls come from that table; the DNA yielded D and trimming. The sample has about 170,000 clones, about 80% seen once; the top ten hold approximately 2.4%. Sequenced sample: peripheral blood. V is TRBV6-5 and J is TRBJ1-4, with unresolved D. The receptor was isolated from a human donor with acute or convalescent COVID-19. The donor label of this sample is uncertain. This CDR3 is CASRADPAANEKLFF. The CDR3 DNA sequence: TGTGCCAGCAGAGCGGACCCGGCGGCTAATGAAAAACTGTTTTTT.